These T cell receptor beta chains were read from a single sample in a study of tumor-infiltrating lymphocytes in localized non-small cell lung cancer. Libraries were prepared by immunoSEQ multiplex PCR; TCRdb keeps only in-frame clonotypes and omits some of them. The sample gives 12,000 or so clones, over 70% of which show up once; over 3.5% is in the top ten. The specimen was lung tumor tissue. These receptors were obtained from a human donor with non-small cell lung cancer. The CDR3 runs from the conserved cysteine through the conserved F or W. The D gene is left open where the match is weak. Clone size is not always given. Where it is, it says once, few, many or a class for expanded clones.

d_call	v_call	j_call	clone_size	cdr3_nt	cdr3_aa
NA	TRBV2	TRBJ1-3	NA	TGTGCCAGCACTCCCCAAGGGGGGGCAGGAGGAAACACCATATATTTT	CASTPQGGAGGNTIYF
NA	TRBV19	TRBJ1-6	NA	TGTGCCAGCGGAGACAGAGGGAATTCACCCCTCCACTTT	CASGDRGNSPLHF
TRBD2	TRBV5-1	TRBJ2-3	NA	TGCGCCAGCAGCTTGGTCGGGGGGAGCACAGATACGCAGTATTTT	CASSLVGGSTDTQYF
NA	TRBV19	TRBJ2-1	NA	TGTGCCAGTAGCCCCTCCGGAATTGAGCAGTTCTTC	CASSPSGIEQFF
TRBD1	TRBV9	TRBJ1-2	NA	TGTGCCAGCAGCGTAGAGGGGGCGTACTATGGCTACACCTTC	CASSVEGAYYGYTF
NA	TRBV5-5	TRBJ2-3	few	TGTGCCAGCCCCTCGGACTCAGGCACAGATACGCAGTATTTT	CASPSDSGTDTQYF
NA	TRBV19	TRBJ1-4	NA	TGTGCCAGTAGTATTGGACGGATTCAGAGCGGGGAAAAACTGTTTTTT	CASSIGRIQSGEKLFF
NA	TRBV28	TRBJ2-7	NA	TGTGCCAGCAGTTTAGGGAGTATTCGGTACGAGCAGTACTTC	CASSLGSIRYEQYF
NA	TRBV19	TRBJ2-6	NA	TGTGCCAGTAGTATCGGACACTCTGGGGCCAACGTCCTGACTTTC	CASSIGHSGANVLTF
TRBD2	TRBV5-4	TRBJ2-2	NA	TGTGCCAGCAGCTCGGGGGGGACTAGGTCCACCGGGGAGCTGTTTTTT	CASSSGGTRSTGELFF
NA	TRBV19	TRBJ1-2	NA	TGTGCCAGTAGCCCCGATTTCTGGGGAACGCGCGGTGTAGGCTACACCTTC	CASSPDFWGTRGVGYTF
TRBD1	TRBV19	TRBJ2-1	NA	TGTGCCAGTAGTTTATCAGAGGGACAGGGGGTTGTTGAGCAGTTCTTC	CASSLSEGQGVVEQFF
TRBD1	TRBV29-1	TRBJ1-2	medium-sized	TGCAGCACCCAACAGGGGGCCTCATATGGCTACACCTTC	CSTQQGASYGYTF
NA	TRBV5-1	TRBJ1-1	NA	TGCGCCAGCAGCCCGGACACCAGTCCGGGTACTGAAGCTTTCTTT	CASSPDTSPGTEAFF
TRBD2	TRBV4-1	TRBJ2-7	NA	TGCGCCAGCAGCCGAGGACTAGCGGATTACTCCTACGAGCAGTACTTC	CASSRGLADYSYEQYF
TRBD1	TRBV5-4	TRBJ1-1	NA	TGTGCCAGCAGATGGACAGGGGCTGAAGCTTTCTTT	CASRWTGAEAFF